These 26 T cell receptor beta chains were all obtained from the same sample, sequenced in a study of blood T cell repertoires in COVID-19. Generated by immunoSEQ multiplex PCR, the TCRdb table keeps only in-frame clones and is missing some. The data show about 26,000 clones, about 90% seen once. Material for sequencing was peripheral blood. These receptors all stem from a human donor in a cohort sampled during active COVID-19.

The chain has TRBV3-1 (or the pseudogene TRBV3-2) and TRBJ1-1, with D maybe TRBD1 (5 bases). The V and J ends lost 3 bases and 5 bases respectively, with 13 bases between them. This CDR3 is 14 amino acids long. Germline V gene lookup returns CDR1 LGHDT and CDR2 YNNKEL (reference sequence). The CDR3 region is CASSQGGRVTEAFF. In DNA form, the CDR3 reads TGTGCCAGCAGCCAGGGGGGACGAGTGACTGAAGCTTTCTTT.

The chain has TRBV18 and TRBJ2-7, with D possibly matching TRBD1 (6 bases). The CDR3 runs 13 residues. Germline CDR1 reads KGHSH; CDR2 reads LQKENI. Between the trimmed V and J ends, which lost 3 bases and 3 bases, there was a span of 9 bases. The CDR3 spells CASSPPDSYEQYV. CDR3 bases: TGTGCCAGCTCACCCCCGGACAGCTACGAGCAGTACGTC.

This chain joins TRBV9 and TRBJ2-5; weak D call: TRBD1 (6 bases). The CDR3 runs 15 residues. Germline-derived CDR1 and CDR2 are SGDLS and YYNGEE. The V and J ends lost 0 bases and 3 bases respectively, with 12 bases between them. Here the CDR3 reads CASSVGGRGKETQYF. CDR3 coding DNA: TGTGCCAGCAGCGTAGGGGGCAGGGGTAAAGAGACCCAGTACTTC.

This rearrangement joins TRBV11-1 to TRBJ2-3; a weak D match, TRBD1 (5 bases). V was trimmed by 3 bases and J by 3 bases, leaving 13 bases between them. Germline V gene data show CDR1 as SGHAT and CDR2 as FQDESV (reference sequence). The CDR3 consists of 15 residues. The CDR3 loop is CASSFTGAETDTQYF. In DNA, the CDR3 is TGTGCCAGCAGCTTTACAGGAGCCGAGACAGATACGCAGTATTTT. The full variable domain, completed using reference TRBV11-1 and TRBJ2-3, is EAEVAQSPRYKITEKSQAVAFWCDPISGHATLYWYRQILGQGPELLVQFQDESVVDDSQLPKDRFSAERLKGVDSTLKIQPAELGDSAMYLCASSFTGAETDTQYFGPGTRLTVL.

The DNA of the CDR3 is TGTGCCAGCAGTATACAGACAGTAGCCACAGATACGCAGTATTTT. This encodes CASSIQTVATDTQYF. V and J are TRBV7-9 and TRBJ2-3; TRBD1 is a possible D gene (5 bases). Per the germline V gene, CDR1 is SEHNR and CDR2 is FQNEAQ (reference sequence). The V and J ends lost 6 bases and 2 bases respectively, with 15 bases between them. The CDR3 is 15 amino acids.

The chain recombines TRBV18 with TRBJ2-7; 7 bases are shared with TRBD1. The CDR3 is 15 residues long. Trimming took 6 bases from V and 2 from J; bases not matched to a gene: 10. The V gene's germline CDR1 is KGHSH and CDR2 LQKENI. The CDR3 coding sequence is TGTGCCAGCTCGGCTGGGGCAGGGGGTACCTACGAGCAGTACGTC. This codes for CASSAGAGGTYEQYV.

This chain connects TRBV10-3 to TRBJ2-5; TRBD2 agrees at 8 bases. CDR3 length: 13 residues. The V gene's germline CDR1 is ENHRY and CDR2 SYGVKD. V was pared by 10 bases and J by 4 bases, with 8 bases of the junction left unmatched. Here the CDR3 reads CATRGGPGETQYF. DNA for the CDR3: TGTGCCACCCGGGGGGGGCCGGGAGAGACCCAGTACTTC.

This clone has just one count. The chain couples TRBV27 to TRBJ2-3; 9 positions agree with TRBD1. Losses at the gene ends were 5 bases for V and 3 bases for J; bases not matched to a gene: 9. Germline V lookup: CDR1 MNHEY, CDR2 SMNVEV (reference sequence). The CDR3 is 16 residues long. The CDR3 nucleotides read TGTGCCAGCAGTCCCGCTGCCGGGACAGGGACAGATACGCAGTATTTT. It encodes CASSPAAGTGTDTQYF.

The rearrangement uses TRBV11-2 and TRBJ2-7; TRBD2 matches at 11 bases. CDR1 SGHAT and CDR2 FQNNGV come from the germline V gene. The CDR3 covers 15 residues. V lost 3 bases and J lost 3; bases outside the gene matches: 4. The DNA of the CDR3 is TGTGCCAGCAGCTTGGCTAGCGGGGGGTACTACGAGCAGTACTTC. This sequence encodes CASSLASGGYYEQYF.

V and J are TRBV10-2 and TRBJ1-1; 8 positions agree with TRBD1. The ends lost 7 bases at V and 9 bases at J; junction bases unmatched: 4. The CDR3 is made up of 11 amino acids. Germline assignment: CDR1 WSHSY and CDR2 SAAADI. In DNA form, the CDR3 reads TGCGCCAGCACACCAGGGGGCAAAGCTTTCTTT. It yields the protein CASTPGGKAFF.

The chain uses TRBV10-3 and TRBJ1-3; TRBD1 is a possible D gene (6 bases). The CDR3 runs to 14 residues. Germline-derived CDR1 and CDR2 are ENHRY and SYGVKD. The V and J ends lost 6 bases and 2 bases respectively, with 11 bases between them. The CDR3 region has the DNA TGTGCCATCAGAACAGGGAAAGCTGGAAACACCATATATTTT. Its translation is CAIRTGKAGNTIYF.

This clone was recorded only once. The CDR3 nucleotides are TGTGCCAATGTGATCGGGACAACTAATGAAAAACTGTTTTTT. It specifies CANVIGTTNEKLFF. This chain links TRBV19 with TRBJ1-4; no reliable D call. CDR1 and CDR2 from the germline V gene are LNHDA and SQIVND (reference sequence). V was shortened by 10 bases and J by 0 bases, with 12 bases between the two germline ends. The CDR3 extends over 14 amino acids.

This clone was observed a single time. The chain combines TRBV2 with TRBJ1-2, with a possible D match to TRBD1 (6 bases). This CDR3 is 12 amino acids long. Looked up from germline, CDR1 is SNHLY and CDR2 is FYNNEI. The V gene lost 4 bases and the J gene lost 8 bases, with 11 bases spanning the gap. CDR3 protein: CASSAGALGYTF. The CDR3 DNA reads TGTGCCAGCAGTGCAGGGGCTTTGGGCTACACCTTC.

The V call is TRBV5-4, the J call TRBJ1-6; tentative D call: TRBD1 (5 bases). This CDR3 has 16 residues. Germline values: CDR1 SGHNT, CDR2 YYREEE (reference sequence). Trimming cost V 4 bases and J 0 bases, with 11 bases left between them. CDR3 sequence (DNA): TGTGCCAGCAGCCCCAGGGAAAGCTCCTATAATTCACCCCTCCACTTT. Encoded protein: CASSPRESSYNSPLHF.

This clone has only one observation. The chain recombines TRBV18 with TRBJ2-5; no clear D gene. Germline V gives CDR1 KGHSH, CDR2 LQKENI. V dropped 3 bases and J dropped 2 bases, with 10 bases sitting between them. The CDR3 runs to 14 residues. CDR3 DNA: TGTGCCAGCTCACCCCGACAAGTACAAGAGACCCAGTACTTC. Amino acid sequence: CASSPRQVQETQYF.

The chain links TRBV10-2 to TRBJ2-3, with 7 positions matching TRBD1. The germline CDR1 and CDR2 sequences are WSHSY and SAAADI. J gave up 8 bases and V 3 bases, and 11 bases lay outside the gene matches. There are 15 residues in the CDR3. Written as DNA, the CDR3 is TGCGCCAGCAGTGACGGAACAGGGGTATCGGGTACGCAGTATTTT. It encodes CASSDGTGVSGTQYF.

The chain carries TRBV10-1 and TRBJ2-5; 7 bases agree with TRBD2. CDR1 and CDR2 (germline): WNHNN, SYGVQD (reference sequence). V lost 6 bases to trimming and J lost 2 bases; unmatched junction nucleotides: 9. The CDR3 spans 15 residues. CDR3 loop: CASRGGSGRQETQYF. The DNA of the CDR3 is TGCGCCAGCAGGGGGGGGTCAGGTCGGCAAGAGACCCAGTACTTC.

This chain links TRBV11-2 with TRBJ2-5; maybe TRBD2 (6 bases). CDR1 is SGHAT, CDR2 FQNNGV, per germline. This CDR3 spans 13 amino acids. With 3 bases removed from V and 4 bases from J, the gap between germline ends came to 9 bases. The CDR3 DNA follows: TGTGCCAGCAGCTTTGGGGGAGGAGAGACCCAGTACTTC. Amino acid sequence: CASSFGGGETQYF.

The CDR3: CASSQSGGNQPQHF. CDR3 nucleotides: TGCGCCAGCAGTCAATCCGGTGGCAATCAGCCCCAGCATTTT. V is TRBV5-1 and J is TRBJ1-5; no clear D gene. The CDR3 contains 14 residues. The germline V gene has CDR1 SGHRS and CDR2 YFSETQ. V shed 5 bases and J shed 2 bases, with 11 bases lying between them.

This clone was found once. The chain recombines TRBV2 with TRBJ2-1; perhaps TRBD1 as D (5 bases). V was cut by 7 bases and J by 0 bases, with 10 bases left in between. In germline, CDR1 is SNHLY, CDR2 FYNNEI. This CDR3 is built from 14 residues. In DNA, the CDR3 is TGTGCCAGCACGGGCCAGGGCTCCTACAATGAGCAGTTCTTC. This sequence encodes CASTGQGSYNEQFF.

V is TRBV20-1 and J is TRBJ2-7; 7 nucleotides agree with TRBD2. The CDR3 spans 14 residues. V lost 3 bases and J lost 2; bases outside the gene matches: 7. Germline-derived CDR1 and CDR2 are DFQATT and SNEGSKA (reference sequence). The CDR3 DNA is TGCAGTGCTAGTTCTCGCGGGGGTGCCTACGAGCAGTACTTC. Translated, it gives CSASSRGGAYEQYF.

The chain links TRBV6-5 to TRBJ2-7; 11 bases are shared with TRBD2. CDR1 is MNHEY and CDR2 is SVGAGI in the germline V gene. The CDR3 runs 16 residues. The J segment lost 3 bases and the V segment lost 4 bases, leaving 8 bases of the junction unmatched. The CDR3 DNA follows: TGTGCCAGCAGTTCCATACCTAGCGGGGGGAACTACGAGCAGTACTTC. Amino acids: CASSSIPSGGNYEQYF.

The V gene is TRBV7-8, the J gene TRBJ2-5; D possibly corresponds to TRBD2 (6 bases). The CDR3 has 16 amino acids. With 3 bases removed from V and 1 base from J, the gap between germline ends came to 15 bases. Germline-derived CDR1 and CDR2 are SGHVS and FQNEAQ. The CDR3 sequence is CASSLGLGSPQETQYF. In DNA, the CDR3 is TGTGCCAGCAGCTTGGGACTTGGGAGTCCCCAAGAGACCCAGTACTTC.

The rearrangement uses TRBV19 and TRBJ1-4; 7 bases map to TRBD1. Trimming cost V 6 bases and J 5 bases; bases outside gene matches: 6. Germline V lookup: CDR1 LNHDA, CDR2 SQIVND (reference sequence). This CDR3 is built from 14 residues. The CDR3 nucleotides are TGTGCCAGTAGGGAGGGACAGCTCAATGAAAAACTGTTTTTT. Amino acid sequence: CASREGQLNEKLFF.

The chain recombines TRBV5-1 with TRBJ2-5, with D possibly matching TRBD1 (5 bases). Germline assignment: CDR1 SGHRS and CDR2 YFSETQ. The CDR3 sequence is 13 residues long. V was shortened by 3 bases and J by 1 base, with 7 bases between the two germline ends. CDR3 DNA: TGCGCCAGCAGCTCCAGGGCCCAAGAGACCCAGTACTTC. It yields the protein CASSSRAQETQYF.

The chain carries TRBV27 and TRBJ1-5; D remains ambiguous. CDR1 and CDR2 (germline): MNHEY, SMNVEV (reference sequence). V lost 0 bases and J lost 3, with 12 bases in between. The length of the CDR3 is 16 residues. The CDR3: CASSLSRPGPNQPQHF. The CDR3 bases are TGTGCCAGCAGTTTATCGAGGCCCGGTCCCAATCAGCCCCAGCATTTT.